This passage covers 10 T cell receptor beta chains from one sample sequenced in a study of OX40 agonist ivuxolimab in advanced cancers. Sequencing used immunoSEQ multiplex PCR; TCRdb keeps in-frame clones, though not all of them. Of 9,000 to 13,000 clones listed, around 80% are singletons. The material was CD4+ or CD8+ T cells sorted from blood, obtained in a trial of the OX40 agonist ivuxolimab. Source of these receptors: an adult with an advanced solid tumor such as melanoma, head and neck, liver or kidney cancer.

V and J are TRBV5-1 and TRBJ2-7, with 11 nucleotides matching TRBD2. The CDR3 has 18 amino acids. CDR1 is SGHRS, CDR2 YFSETQ, per germline. The trim removed 4 bases at V and 0 bases at J, leaving 12 bases unmatched. The CDR3 loop is CASSRPGLAEPDSYEQYF. CDR3 nucleotides: TGCGCCAGCAGCCGCCCGGGACTAGCGGAACCTGACTCCTACGAGCAGTACTTC. The whole variable domain, remainder taken from reference TRBV5-1 and TRBJ2-7, is KAGVTQTPRYLIKTRGQQVTLSCSPISGHRSVSWYQQTPGQGLQFLFEYFSETQRNKGNFPGRFSGRQFSNSRSEMNVSTLELGDSALYLCASSRPGLAEPDSYEQYFGPGTRLTVT.

This clone is a singleton in its sample. The genes are TRBV10-1 and TRBJ2-7; 7 bases line up with TRBD1. V was clipped by 4 bases and J by 5 bases; unmatched bases: 5. Germline V lookup: CDR1 WNHNN, CDR2 SYGVQD (reference sequence). The length of the CDR3 is 13 residues. CDR3 residues: CASSGQGWNEQYF. For the CDR3, the DNA is TGCGCCAGCAGTGGACAGGGTTGGAACGAGCAGTACTTC.

The rearrangement uses TRBV6-5 and TRBJ1-4; D is unresolved. CDR1 and CDR2 from the germline V gene are MNHEY and SVGAGI. The CDR3 has 13 residues. Trimming took 2 bases from V and 8 from J, leaving 9 bases between them. The CDR3 spells CASSYVGWEKLFF. The DNA for the CDR3 is TGTGCCAGCAGTTACGTGGGCTGGGAAAAACTGTTTTTT.

The V and J genes are TRBV2 and TRBJ1-1; no definite D call. Germline V gives CDR1 SNHLY, CDR2 FYNNEI. V was pared by 7 bases and J by 7 bases, with 10 bases between. The CDR3 consists of 11 residues. The CDR3 DNA is TGTGCCAGCACCGTAATTAATGAAGCTTTCTTT. This sequence encodes CASTVINEAFF.

The chain recombines TRBV29-1 with TRBJ2-1, with D perhaps given as TRBD1 or TRBD2 (5 bases each). V shed 0 bases and J shed 4 bases, with 25 bases lying between them. This CDR3 is built from 19 residues. CDR1 and CDR2 from the germline V gene are SQVTM and ANQGSEA. CDR3 sequence reads: CSVEDPRDRLGTGYNEQFF. The CDR3 DNA sequence: TGCAGCGTTGAAGATCCTCGGGACCGCTTAGGGACGGGTTACAATGAGCAGTTCTTC.

V is TRBV9 and J is TRBJ2-3, with 9 positions matching TRBD2. Germline V gene sequence: CDR1 SGDLS, CDR2 YYNGEE. The V segment lost 0 bases and the J segment 6 bases; nucleotides outside the gene matches: 5. This CDR3 is 15 amino acids long. DNA of the CDR3: TGTGCCAGCAGCGTAGAGCCTAGCGGGGTCGATACGCAGTATTTT. Protein product: CASSVEPSGVDTQYF. The variable domain in full, completed from reference TRBV9 and TRBJ2-3, reads DSGVTQTPKHLITATGQRVTLRCSPRSGDLSVYWYQQSLDQGLQFLIQYYNGEERAKGNILERFSAQQFPDLHSELNLSSLELGDSALYFCASSVEPSGVDTQYFGPGTRLTVL.

This chain uses TRBV19 with TRBJ1-2; D call uncertain. V dropped 1 base and J dropped 4 bases, with 10 bases sitting between them. The germline CDR1 and CDR2 sequences are LNHDA and SQIVND (reference sequence). This CDR3 comprises 14 residues. CDR3 amino acids: CASSIVPGTYGYTF. The DNA for the CDR3 is TGTGCCAGTAGTATAGTCCCGGGAACCTATGGCTACACCTTC. Drawing the rest from reference TRBV19 and TRBJ1-2, the complete variable domain is DGGITQSPKYLFRKEGQNVTLSCEQNLNHDAMYWYRQDPGQGLRLIYYSQIVNDFQKGDIAEGYSVSREKKESFPLTVTSAQKNPTAFYLCASSIVPGTYGYTFGSGTRLTVV.

This clone has more than one count but fewer than ten. This chain links TRBV4-1 with TRBJ1-2; D gene uncertain. Germline V lookup: CDR1 MGHRA, CDR2 YSYEKL. CDR3 length: 14 residues. The V end was cut by 1 base, the J end by 5 bases, with 11 bases between. Written as DNA, the CDR3 is TGCGCCAGCAGCCAAGCGAGGTCTAGTTATGGCTACACCTTC. It is translated as CASSQARSSYGYTF.

The chain carries TRBV4-1 and TRBJ2-2; TRBD2 might be the D (7 bases). This CDR3 spans 16 amino acids. Trimming left V 4 bases short and J 4 bases short, with 16 bases between. CDR1 MGHRA and CDR2 YSYEKL come from the germline V gene. The CDR3 protein is CASSLPGGGITGELFF. The CDR3 DNA reads TGCGCCAGCAGCCTGCCTGGCGGGGGCATCACCGGGGAGCTGTTTTTT.

The chain carries TRBV27 and TRBJ2-7; 8 nucleotides align to TRBD2. Germline assignment: CDR1 MNHEY and CDR2 SMNVEV (reference sequence). The CDR3 is 13 residues long. Trimming cost V 6 bases and J 7 bases; bases outside gene matches: 8. The CDR3 protein is CASSVGGGSEQYF. Written as DNA, the CDR3 is TGTGCCAGCAGCGTGGGCGGGGGGTCGGAGCAGTACTTC.